The 7 T cell receptor beta chains listed next were all sequenced from one sample in a study of HIV-infected patients and healthy controls. TCRdb called the 5' RACE reads again in MiXCR, with one record for every CDR3 protein. The table has 15,000 to 20,000 distinct CDR3 sequences, around 20% seen once. Material: CD8+ T cells from blood. These receptors were obtained from a human donor in good health.

This clonotype occurred once. The V call is TRBV9, the J call TRBJ1-5; D unresolved. The DNA end favors TRBJ2-3, so the J call may be wrong. CDR1 is SGDLS and CDR2 is YYNGEE in the germline V gene. The CDR3 is 14 amino acids. CDR3 DNA sequence: TGTGCCAGCAGCGCCGCAGTAGACAATCAGCCCCAGTATTTT. Translated, it gives CASSAAVDNQPQYF.

This clonotype has a single count. This sequence joins TRBV7-9 and TRBJ2-1; 7 bases match TRBD2. Trimming took 6 bases from V and 8 from J; bases not matched to a gene: 7. The V gene's germline CDR1 is SEHNR and CDR2 FQNEAQ (reference sequence). The CDR3 covers 13 residues. The CDR3 DNA sequence: TGTGCCAGCAGATCACTAGCGTTCCATGAGCAGTTCTTC. Its translation is CASRSLAFHEQFF.

The chain uses TRBV29-1 and TRBJ1-3; D is uncertain. V lost 8 bases and J lost 0, with 8 bases in between. This CDR3 spans 12 amino acids. Germline CDR1 SQVTM, CDR2 ANQGSEA. CDR3 amino acids: CSPGRSGNTIYF. The CDR3 DNA is TGCAGCCCGGGCCGCTCTGGAAACACCATATATTTT.

The sample holds many counts of this clonotype. The chain employs TRBV5-5 and TRBJ1-5, with D maybe TRBD1 (5 bases). Germline CDR1 SGHKS, CDR2 YYEKEE (reference sequence). CDR3 length equals 15 residues. The ends were cut back, 1 base at V and 1 base at J, with 9 bases in the middle. The CDR3 loop is CASSLLSGSNQPQHF. CDR3 in DNA: TGTGCCAGCAGCTTGTTGTCAGGGAGCAATCAGCCCCAGCATTTT. The full variable domain, with the rest looked up from reference TRBV5-5 and TRBJ1-5, is DAGVTQSPTHLIKTRGQQVTLRCSPISGHKSVSWYQQVLGQGPQFIFQYYEKEERGRGNFPDRFSARQFPNYSSELNVNALLLGDSALYLCASSLLSGSNQPQHFGDGTRLSIL.

This chain links TRBV5-8 with TRBJ1-2; no clear D gene. Germline V gives CDR1 SGHTS, CDR2 YDEGEE. V gave up 0 bases and J gave up 4 bases, with 10 bases separating them. The CDR3 is 14 residues long. The CDR3 protein is CASSLGGTLYGYTF. The CDR3 nucleotides read TGTGCCAGCAGCTTGGGGGGTACCCTCTATGGCTACACCTTC.

In its sample, this clonotype ranks as medium-sized. The chain recombines TRBV29-1 with TRBJ1-2; D is possibly TRBD1 (6 bases). This CDR3 spans 13 amino acids. The germline V gene encodes CDR1 SQVTM and CDR2 ANQGSEA. Trimming pared 7 bases from V and 4 bases from J, leaving 16 bases between. The CDR3 coding sequence is TGCAGCGGAGACAGGCCTGGCGGCTATGGCTACACCTTC. Amino acid sequence: CSGDRPGGYGYTF.

In this sample, this clonotype turned up many times. DNA of the CDR3: TGTGCCAGCGGCAGCGCCAGACATGAGCAGTTCTTC. It codes for CASGSARHEQFF. J is TRBJ2-1 and V is TRBV6-6; D call uncertain. This CDR3 spans 12 amino acids. Between the trimmed V and J ends, which lost 8 bases and 8 bases, there was a span of 13 bases. Germline CDR1 and CDR2: MNHNY and SVGAGI (reference sequence).